This T cell receptor beta chain stems from a study of T cells after yellow fever vaccination. Study outcomes and limitations: The booster saw the reappearance of most primary-vaccination clones (roughly 96% CD4, around 90% CD8). A limited proportion of clonotypes was detected within both the CD4 and CD8 compartments. Contaminants from the bulk population, in the form of abundant clonotypes, could be found in FACS-sorted repertoires.

TCRdb re-derived calls from the 5' RACE reads in MiXCR, one entry per CDR3 protein. The sample has just under 600,000 distinct CDR3 sequences, approximately 15% seen once. With respect to this clonotype: Its cognate antigen is unknown.

Trimming took off 5 bases at V and 5 bases at J, with 12 bases between the two ends. From germline, CDR1 is SEHNR and CDR2 FQNEAQ (reference sequence). This CDR3 region has 14 residues. Sample: PBMCs, taken on the day of the yellow fever booster vaccination. The sequence came from a man aged 30 to 45 who received the YFV17D yellow fever vaccine. This rearrangement joins TRBV7-9 to TRBJ1-4, with a tentative D call TRBD1 (6 bases). The chain's CDR3 is CASSPDRTNEKLFF. The CDR3, as DNA: TGTGCCAGCAGCCCGGACAGAACGAATGAAAAACTGTTTTTT.